Listed here is a single T cell receptor beta chain. The antigen remains unidentified. These data are taken from a study of blood T cells in healthy people across ages. Study-level points and caveats: Any changes in expanded clonotypes were possibly confounded, as donor CMV status remained unknown. The study could not conclusively compare naive and antigen-experienced cells, given its unsorted PBMCs. Age brought a roughly linear fall in TCR beta diversity measured per million T cells.

The trim removed 3 bases at V and 0 bases at J, leaving 11 bases unmatched. The CDR3 consists of 18 residues. Primed by a sample-barcoded 5' primer and a J-beta primer mix, a second PCR proceeded for about 6 to 12 cycles. TCRdb reprocessed the 5' RACE reads with MiXCR, giving one entry per CDR3 protein. This table holds 1.2 million to 1.5 million distinct CDR3 sequences, around 55% found once. The sequencing input was blood. The receptor was isolated from a man aged 18 to 29 in good health. This chain uses TRBV12-3 or TRBV12-4 with TRBJ1-5; 7 bases fit TRBD1. The CDR3 protein is CASSFLGQGVYSNQPQHF. Here the CDR3 DNA reads TGTGCCAGCAGTTTTCTCGGGCAGGGGGTCTATAGCAATCAGCCCCAGCATTTT.